This T cell receptor (beta chain) was retrieved from a study of Ad26.COV2.S vaccination and SARS-CoV-2 variants. Study outcomes and limitations: Analytic work on TCR breadth and depth might have understated the full extent of total T cell responses.

As to this clone: The target antigen is unknown.

Trimming took off 6 bases at V and 5 bases at J, with 13 bases between the two ends. The CDR3 has 13 amino acids. Generated by immunoSEQ multiplex PCR, the TCRdb table keeps only in-frame clones and is missing some. The table shows roughly 420,000 clones, with approximately 90% occurring only once. This sample's treatment: around 19 received Ad26.COV2.S at low or high dose, single or two shots; 5 received placebo; per-sample allocation not given. Following the first vaccine or placebo injection, samples were taken on day 63. The rearrangement joins TRBV12-3 or TRBV12-4 to TRBJ1-1; D is unclear. The source was peripheral blood, collected in a trial of Ad26.COV2.S vaccine versus placebo. The sequence came from a person aged 18 to 65 who received the Ad26.COV2.S COVID-19 vaccine or a placebo. The CDR3 loop reads CASRPGSWTEAFF. CDR3 nucleotide sequence: TGTGCCAGCAGGCCTGGGTCCTGGACTGAAGCTTTCTTT.